The rows below give T cell receptor beta chains drawn from one sample of a study of long-term antiretroviral therapy in people with HIV. The method was immunoSEQ multiplex PCR; TCRdb's version includes in-frame clones alone and lacks a portion of them. The table includes 20,000 or so clones, 76% detected once. Source: unsorted PBMCs, taken 0.5 years before starting antiretroviral therapy. The receptors stem from a man aged 18 to 30 with HIV. Each CDR3 is given with its conserved first and last residue. The order of the fields is V gene, J gene, clone size, D gene, CDR3 protein, CDR3 DNA. A D gene is named only where the DNA matches it firmly. The listing skips clone size in some rows; elsewhere it reads once, few, many or a size class.

TRBV7-9	TRBJ1-1	.	.	CASIGAAMNTEAFF	TGTGCCAGCATCGGGGCGGCCATGAACACTGAAGCTTTCTTT
TRBV7-8	TRBJ2-3	.	.	CASSLEGGTSTDTQYF	TGTGCCAGCAGCTTAGAAGGCGGTACTAGCACAGATACGCAGTATTTT
TRBV7-9	TRBJ2-2	.	.	CASSLPEEGTGELFF	TGTGCCAGCAGCTTACCGGAGGAAGGCACCGGGGAGCTGTTTTTT
TRBV7-2	TRBJ2-7	.	TRBD2	CASSLEGLNFSYEQYF	TGTGCCAGCAGCTTAGAGGGACTAAACTTCTCCTACGAGCAGTACTTC
TRBV4-1	TRBJ1-2	.	.	CASSQVPGGDYGYTF	TGCGCCAGCAGCCAAGTGCCGGGGGGGGACTATGGCTACACCTTC
TRBV4-1	TRBJ2-3	.	TRBD1	CASSHLTGVNTDTQYF	TGCGCCAGCAGCCACCTGACAGGGGTAAATACAGATACGCAGTATTTT
TRBV28	TRBJ2-7	.	.	CASSFGGFGYSYEQYF	TGTGCCAGCAGTTTCGGGGGCTTTGGGTACTCCTACGAGCAGTACTTC
TRBV18	TRBJ1-1	few	.	CASSPRTVTTEAFF	TGTGCCAGCTCACCACGGACGGTGACCACTGAAGCTTTCTTT
TRBV6-5	TRBJ2-7	.	.	CASSYPPEQYF	TGTGCCAGCAGTTACCCCCCCGAGCAGTACTTC
TRBV9	TRBJ1-2	few	TRBD1	CASSVVGQGEEDYGYTF	TGTGCCAGCAGCGTAGTAGGACAGGGGGAGGAGGACTATGGCTACACCTTC
TRBV6-5	TRBJ1-4	.	.	CASSYGRNVDEKLFF	TGTGCCAGCAGTTACGGAAGGAATGTAGATGAAAAACTGTTTTTT
TRBV7-2	TRBJ1-1	.	TRBD1	CASSLVRGQGVNTEAFF	TGTGCCAGCAGCTTAGTCCGGGGACAGGGGGTGAACACTGAAGCTTTCTTT
TRBV7-8	TRBJ2-7	few	TRBD2	CASSLAVASGGLSYEQYF	TGTGCCAGCAGCTTAGCGGTGGCTAGCGGGGGGCTCTCCTACGAGCAGTACTTC
TRBV5-4	TRBJ1-1	.	.	CASSLAGEGNTEAFF	TGTGCCAGCAGCTTGGCCGGCGAAGGGAACACTGAAGCTTTCTTT
TRBV6-6	TRBJ2-7	.	TRBD2	CASTPQRERGDEQYF	TGTGCCAGCACCCCTCAGCGGGAGCGGGGTGACGAGCAGTACTTC
TRBV27	TRBJ2-7	.	.	CASSVGGSYEQYF	TGTGCCAGCAGTGTAGGCGGATCCTACGAGCAGTACTTC
TRBV5-1	TRBJ2-7	.	.	CASGTTGEIEQYF	TGCGCCAGCGGGACTACAGGGGAGATCGAGCAGTACTTC
TRBV5-6	TRBJ1-1	medium-sized	.	CASSLDWGNTEAFF	TGTGCCAGCAGCTTGGATTGGGGTAACACTGAAGCTTTCTTT
TRBV6-6	TRBJ2-2	.	.	CASSSQAGATGELFF	TGTGCCAGCAGTTCACAGGCGGGCGCCACCGGGGAGCTGTTTTTT
TRBV4-1	TRBJ2-7	few	.	CASSPGAGEQYF	TGCGCCAGCAGCCCAGGGGCGGGGGAGCAGTACTTC
TRBV2	TRBJ1-1	.	.	CASRLGRASTEAFF	TGTGCCAGCAGACTTGGGCGGGCAAGCACTGAAGCTTTCTTT
TRBV6-1	TRBJ1-1	.	.	CASSSPQLNTEAFF	TGTGCCAGCAGTTCACCCCAGTTGAACACTGAAGCTTTCTTT
TRBV28	TRBJ1-1	.	.	CASSPIRTMNTEAFF	TGTGCCAGCAGCCCCATAAGGACCATGAACACTGAAGCTTTCTTT
TRBV6-5	TRBJ2-7	few	.	CASSYWGDEQYF	TGTGCCAGCAGTTATTGGGGTGATGAGCAGTACTTC
TRBV18	TRBJ2-7	.	.	CASSPLPGPAYEQYF	TGTGCCAGCTCACCACTCCCGGGGCCCGCCTACGAGCAGTACTTC
TRBV11-3	TRBJ2-1	few	.	CASSAQDEQFF	TGTGCCAGCAGCGCCCAGGATGAGCAGTTCTTC
TRBV2	TRBJ1-5	.	TRBD1	CASSSLTGGDQPQHF	TGTGCCAGCAGCTCCCTGACAGGGGGTGACCAGCCCCAGCATTTT
TRBV7-9	TRBJ2-1	.	TRBD1	CALQVGGFYNEQFF	TGTGCCCTACAAGTAGGGGGCTTCTACAATGAGCAGTTCTTC
TRBV19	TRBJ1-1	.	.	CASSPQGPAEAFF	TGTGCCAGTAGTCCGCAGGGGCCGGCTGAAGCTTTCTTT
TRBV9	TRBJ1-1	.	.	CASSVNGRGGLMNTEAFF	TGTGCCAGCAGCGTAAATGGTAGGGGGGGGTTAATGAACACTGAAGCTTTCTTT
TRBV15	TRBJ1-5	few	.	CATSRDWSVQVIQPQHF	TGTGCCACCAGCAGAGATTGGTCAGTACAGGTAATACAGCCCCAGCATTTT
TRBV20-1	TRBJ2-4	.	.	CSAGEEDIQYF	TGCAGTGCTGGGGAGGAGGACATTCAGTACTTC
TRBV7-9	TRBJ2-1	once	.	CASSRDTNSYNEQFF	TGTGCCAGCAGCCGGGACACCAACTCCTACAATGAGCAGTTCTTC
TRBV27	TRBJ2-7	once	TRBD2	CASSREGPYEQYF	TGTGCCAGCAGCCGGGAGGGGCCCTACGAGCAGTACTTC
TRBV10-1	TRBJ2-7	.	TRBD1	CASSESKTGGVSYEQYF	TGCGCCAGCAGTGAGTCGAAGACAGGGGGAGTCTCCTACGAGCAGTACTTC
TRBV5-1	TRBJ1-5	.	.	CASRGGSGISNQPQHF	TGCGCCAGCAGAGGAGGGTCAGGGATTAGCAATCAGCCCCAGCATTTT
TRBV6-1	TRBJ1-6	.	.	CASRSDSSYNSPLHF	TGTGCCAGCAGGTCCGACAGCTCCTATAATTCACCCCTCCACTTT
TRBV4-1	TRBJ2-7	few	TRBD1	CASGPTGTAYEQYF	TGCGCCAGCGGCCCTACCGGGACAGCCTACGAGCAGTACTTC
TRBV13	TRBJ2-5	few	.	CASSLVNGGETQYF	TGTGCCAGCAGCTTAGTCAACGGAGGGGAGACCCAGTACTTC
TRBV2	TRBJ2-7	.	TRBD1	CASSDRDTYEQYF	TGTGCCAGCTCGGACAGGGACACCTACGAGCAGTACTTC
TRBV29-1	TRBJ1-1	.	TRBD1	CSAGQGEGTEAFF	TGCAGCGCCGGACAGGGGGAGGGCACTGAAGCTTTCTTT
TRBV6-5	TRBJ2-3	.	TRBD1	CASSYRGHTQYF	TGTGCCAGCAGTTACAGGGGGCATACGCAGTATTTT
TRBV9	TRBJ2-1	once	.	CASSVVARLWDEQFF	TGTGCCAGCAGCGTAGTCGCCCGCTTGTGGGATGAGCAGTTCTTC